This entry lists 30 T cell receptor beta chains sequenced from one sample in a study of CD8 T cells in Susac syndrome. About 0.45 to 1 ug RNA was reverse transcribed with random hexamers. Each CDR3 protein gets one entry after TCRdb re-called the immunoSEQ multiplex PCR reads with MiXCR. This repertoire shows approximately 300,000 distinct CDR3 sequences, about 82% found once; its top ten account for 0.2% to 0.25%. What was sequenced was CD8+ T cells from PBMCs. The receptors here all came from a human donor with multiple sclerosis.

The rearrangement uses TRBV19 and TRBJ1-5; D gene uncertain. Looked up from germline, CDR1 is LNHDA and CDR2 is SQIVND (reference sequence). V dropped 9 bases and J dropped 8 bases, with 20 bases sitting between them. The CDR3 spans 14 residues. In nucleotides, the CDR3 is TGTGCCAGCTCTCCGGGGTGGAGTGGGGAGCCCCAGCATTTT. Translated, it gives CASSPGWSGEPQHF.

V is TRBV7-3 and J is TRBJ2-2; D may correspond to TRBD1 or TRBD2 (5 bases each). The ends were cut back, 4 bases at V and 6 bases at J, with 12 bases in the middle. The CDR3 is made up of 14 amino acids. CDR1 is SGHTA and CDR2 is FQGTGA in the germline V gene. The CDR3 is CASSSLGAPGELFF. CDR3 sequence (DNA): TGTGCCAGCAGCTCCCTCGGGGCGCCCGGGGAGCTGTTTTTT.

The rearrangement joins TRBV4-3 to TRBJ2-7; a possible D gene is TRBD1 (5 bases). V lost 0 bases and J lost 0, with 12 bases in between. The CDR3 sequence is 16 residues long. CDR1 and CDR2 from the germline V gene are LGHNA and YSLEER. CDR3 in amino acids: CASSQDARESSYEQYF. The DNA of the CDR3 is TGCGCCAGCAGCCAAGACGCCAGGGAAAGCTCCTACGAGCAGTACTTC.

The rearrangement links TRBV28 to TRBJ1-1; TRBD1 is a possible D gene (5 bases). The CDR3 length is 18 residues. Germline CDR1 reads MDHEN; CDR2 reads SYDVKM. V shed 5 bases and J shed 6 bases, with 28 bases lying between them. In nucleotides, the CDR3 is TGTGCCAGCAGTGTAATGCCCGGGGCGGTTGCGGCTGCATCTGAAGCTTTCTTT. It is translated as CASSVMPGAVAAASEAFF.

The rearrangement links TRBV27 to TRBJ1-5; no firm D call. CDR3 length equals 14 residues. The germline V and J ends were trimmed by 3 bases and 3 bases, with 9 bases remaining between them. CDR1 is MNHEY, CDR2 SMNVEV, per germline (reference sequence). CDR3 sequence reads: CASSFSGPNQPQHF. CDR3 DNA: TGTGCCAGCAGTTTCTCAGGTCCCAATCAGCCCCAGCATTTT.

The CDR3 protein is CASSQDRRAGLGYTF. The DNA for the CDR3 is TGCGCCAGCAGCCAAGATAGGAGGGCCGGTCTTGGCTACACCTTC. V usage is TRBV4-1 and J usage is TRBJ1-2, with D unresolved. The V end lost 0 bases, the J end lost 7 bases, and 15 bases lay between the germline ends. This CDR3 is 15 amino acids long. The germline V gene has CDR1 MGHRA and CDR2 YSYEKL.

In its sample, this clonotype was seen a few times. This chain joins TRBV25-1 and TRBJ2-7; 7 nucleotides line up with TRBD1. The CDR3 contains 13 residues. CDR1 and CDR2 (germline): MGHDK, SYGVNS. The V gene end was trimmed by 7 bases and the J gene end by 3 bases; junction bases not matched to a gene: 6. The CDR3 loop reads CASKGGSLYEQYF. CDR3 nucleotide sequence: TGTGCCAGCAAAGGGGGCTCCCTCTACGAGCAGTACTTC.

This chain connects TRBV19 to TRBJ1-1; 9 bases fit TRBD1. Unmatched junction bases numbered 5, after V lost 5 bases and J lost 1 base. Germline V gives CDR1 LNHDA, CDR2 SQIVND (reference sequence). The CDR3 is made up of 15 amino acids. The CDR3: CASSPGTGTNTEAFF. CDR3 DNA: TGTGCCAGTAGTCCCGGGACAGGGACGAACACTGAAGCTTTCTTT.

This sequence joins TRBV29-1 and TRBJ2-5; 13 bases match TRBD2. Germline assignment: CDR1 SQVTM and CDR2 ANQGSEA. After removal of 1 base from V and 5 bases from J, the junction contained 4 bases not matched to a gene. The CDR3 runs 15 residues. This chain's CDR3 is CSVEGTSGSRETQYF. The DNA for the CDR3 is TGCAGCGTTGAAGGGACTAGCGGGAGCAGGGAGACCCAGTACTTC.

This chain links TRBV24-1 with TRBJ2-5, with a tentative D call TRBD2 (6 bases). Trimming cost V 1 base and J 3 bases, with 17 bases left between them. The CDR3 contains 17 residues. Per germline, CDR1 KGHDR and CDR2 SFDVKD. The CDR3 nucleotides are TGTGCCACCAGTGATTTTCCCACGGAAGGAGGGGAAGAGACCCAGTACTTC. It is translated as CATSDFPTEGGEETQYF.

V is TRBV12-3 or TRBV12-4 and J is TRBJ1-2; 9 positions agree with TRBD1. V lost 5 bases to trimming and J lost 9 bases; unmatched junction nucleotides: 13. This CDR3 is built from 15 residues. The CDR3 loop reads CASSRMGQGITSYTF. In DNA, the CDR3 is TGTGCCAGCAGTCGTATGGGACAGGGTATTACTAGCTACACCTTC.

The V call is TRBV30, the J call TRBJ2-2, with 10 bases identical to TRBD2. The J segment lost 4 bases and the V segment lost 0 bases, leaving 5 bases of the junction unmatched. From germline, CDR1 is GTSNPN and CDR2 SVGIG (reference sequence). This CDR3 has 16 residues. This CDR3 is CAWSVRIAGGTGELFF. CDR3 bases: TGTGCCTGGAGTGTACGCATAGCGGGAGGCACCGGGGAGCTGTTTTTT.

The chain is built from TRBV19 and TRBJ2-2; TRBD1 might be the D (5 bases). Trimming took off 10 bases at V and 1 base at J, with 10 bases between the two ends. The CDR3 extends over 13 amino acids. Germline CDR1 reads LNHDA; CDR2 reads SQIVND (reference sequence). The CDR3 DNA is TGTGCCACCCTTGGACAGAACACCGGGGAGCTGTTTTTT. As protein: CATLGQNTGELFF.

CDR3 sequence: CASSWGLAAYNEQFF. The CDR3 nucleotides read TGTGCCAGCAGCTGGGGACTAGCTGCTTACAATGAGCAGTTCTTC. The V and J genes are TRBV13 and TRBJ2-1; 9 bases map to TRBD2. This CDR3 is 15 amino acids long. Per the germline V gene, CDR1 is PRHDT and CDR2 is FYEKMQ (reference sequence). V lost 4 bases to trimming and J lost 4 bases; unmatched junction nucleotides: 5.

The chain couples TRBV9 to TRBJ2-5, with D tentatively TRBD1 (6 bases). The V gene's germline CDR1 is SGDLS and CDR2 YYNGEE. CDR3 length equals 13 residues. V lost 6 bases and J lost 2, with 11 bases in between. The CDR3 bases are TGTGCCAGCATCCCAAGGGGGCAAGAGACCCAGTACTTC. Translation gives CASIPRGQETQYF.

The V call is TRBV28, the J call TRBJ1-1, with D maybe TRBD1 (5 bases). Looked up from germline, CDR1 is MDHEN and CDR2 is SYDVKM. The CDR3 spans 13 residues. V was shortened by 11 bases and J by 4 bases, with 17 bases between the two germline ends. CDR3 DNA sequence: TGTGCCGGAACGCAGGGTTCGGGCACTGAAGCTTTCTTT. Its protein is CAGTQGSGTEAFF.

The J gene is TRBJ2-1, the V gene TRBV30; 8 bases line up with TRBD1. V trimming: 5 bases; J trimming: 0 bases; junction bases outside the gene matches: 9. This CDR3 is built from 16 residues. Germline CDR1 reads GTSNPN; CDR2 reads SVGIG (reference sequence). CDR3 region: CAWALDRVDSYNEQFF. The CDR3 DNA sequence: TGTGCCTGGGCCTTGGACAGGGTGGACTCCTACAATGAGCAGTTCTTC.

This clonotype appeared a few times. The CDR3 coding sequence is TGTGCCACCAGCATGAGGGGACAGAACTACGAGCAGTACTTC. Translating it yields CATSMRGQNYEQYF. The J gene is TRBJ2-7, the V gene TRBV15, with 7 bases that match TRBD1. This CDR3 is built from 14 residues. The V segment lost 4 bases and the J segment 3 bases; nucleotides outside the gene matches: 6. In germline, CDR1 is LNHNV, CDR2 YYDKDF (reference sequence).

CDR3 sequence reads: CASSLGQGRTEAFF. The CDR3 region has the DNA TGTGCCAGCAGTCTAGGACAGGGTCGAACTGAAGCTTTCTTT. The genes are TRBV6-2 or TRBV6-3 and TRBJ1-1; 8 bases fit TRBD1. The V gene's germline CDR1 is MNHEY and CDR2 SVGEGT. The CDR3 extends over 14 amino acids. After removal of 5 bases from V and 5 bases from J, the junction contained 7 bases not matched to a gene.

The chain couples TRBV9 to TRBJ2-1; no definite D call. Germline assignment: CDR1 SGDLS and CDR2 YYNGEE. The CDR3 runs to 18 residues. Trimming took 0 bases from V and 0 from J, leaving 16 bases between them. In DNA form, the CDR3 reads TGTGCCAGCAGCGTAGAATCGGCACCCTCGAGCTCCTACAATGAGCAGTTCTTC. This translates into CASSVESAPSSSYNEQFF.

The gene calls are TRBV4-3 and TRBJ1-4; maybe TRBD1 (5 bases). Germline-derived CDR1 and CDR2 are LGHNA and YSLEER. CDR3 length: 15 amino acids. Trimming removed 0 bases at V and 8 bases at J, with 13 bases between. CDR3 residues: CASSQERGFNEKLFF. The CDR3 DNA is TGCGCCAGCAGCCAAGAGCGGGGGTTTAACGAAAAACTGTTTTTT.

The chain links TRBV14 to TRBJ2-2, with D possibly called TRBD1 or TRBD2 (6 bases each). This CDR3 is 15 amino acids long. CDR1 is SGHDN, CDR2 FVKESK, per germline. The V gene lost 4 bases and the J gene lost 1 base, with 10 bases spanning the gap. The CDR3 sequence: CASSRGAGNTGELFF. The DNA for the CDR3 is TGTGCCAGCAGCCGGGGGGCAGGGAACACCGGGGAGCTGTTTTTT.

V is TRBV19 and J is TRBJ1-1; D not resolved. CDR3 length: 13 residues. Germline CDR1 reads LNHDA; CDR2 reads SQIVND (reference sequence). Trimming stripped 6 bases from V and 4 bases from J, with 12 bases between. The CDR3 sequence: CASSLYVGTEAFF. The CDR3 nucleotides are TGTGCCAGTAGCCTGTACGTGGGCACTGAAGCTTTCTTT.

The chain employs TRBV7-3 and TRBJ2-1; D call uncertain. The germline gives CDR1 SGHTA, CDR2 FQGTGA. CDR3 length equals 13 residues. V lost 0 bases and J lost 8, with 8 bases in between. CDR3 bases: TGTGCCAGCAGCTTAACTAGTGGCTATGAGCAGTTCTTC. Protein: CASSLTSGYEQFF.

The rearrangement joins TRBV4-3 to TRBJ1-4; 7 bases agree with TRBD1. Germline V CDR1 and CDR2: LGHNA, YSLEER. The CDR3 runs to 16 residues. J was trimmed by 3 bases and V by 8 bases; bases with no gene match: 12. The CDR3 DNA follows: TGCGCCAGCCGGGACGGAGCAGGGGGTCCTAATGAAAAACTGTTTTTT. Encoded protein: CASRDGAGGPNEKLFF.

CDR3 in DNA: TGTGCCAGCAGCCCCCTAGTTTTGAGGGGCAACACCGGGGAGCTGTTTTTT. Residues: CASSPLVLRGNTGELFF. This chain links TRBV5-6 with TRBJ2-2, with D tentatively TRBD1 or TRBD2 (5 bases each). The V end was cut by 4 bases, the J end by 2 bases, with 18 bases between. Germline CDR1 reads SGHDT; CDR2 reads YYEEEE. The CDR3 runs 17 residues.

The rearrangement joins TRBV27 to TRBJ2-7, with 7 bases fitting TRBD2. V shed 5 bases, J shed 0 bases, and the junction held 7 bases outside the gene matches. There are 15 residues in the CDR3. Germline assignment: CDR1 MNHEY and CDR2 SMNVEV (reference sequence). The CDR3 loop reads CASSTSDTYSYEQYF. CDR3 coding DNA: TGTGCCAGCAGTACTAGCGATACATACTCCTACGAGCAGTACTTC.

V is TRBV3-1 and J is TRBJ2-5; D is possibly TRBD2 (5 bases). CDR1 is LGHDT, CDR2 YNNKEL, per germline (reference sequence). This CDR3 comprises 15 residues. The V end lost 5 bases, the J end lost 3 bases, and 16 bases lay between the germline ends. The CDR3 sequence: CASSDPPTREETQYF. As DNA, the CDR3 is TGTGCCAGCAGCGATCCCCCCACTAGGGAAGAGACCCAGTACTTC.

V and J are TRBV27 and TRBJ2-3; D gene ambiguous. The CDR3 consists of 15 residues. Between the trimmed V and J ends, which lost 4 bases and 0 bases, there was a span of 11 bases. CDR1 is MNHEY and CDR2 is SMNVEV in the germline V gene (reference sequence). CDR3 nucleotides: TGTGCCAGCAGTTCAAGACTGCTCAGCACAGATACGCAGTATTTT. It specifies CASSSRLLSTDTQYF.

The chain links TRBV2 to TRBJ2-5; D unclear. Trimming pared 3 bases from V and 3 bases from J, leaving 11 bases between. The CDR3 contains 14 residues. Germline V gives CDR1 SNHLY, CDR2 FYNNEI. The chain's CDR3 is CASSEIGTEETQYF. The CDR3 nucleotides are TGTGCCAGCAGTGAGATCGGTACAGAAGAGACCCAGTACTTC.